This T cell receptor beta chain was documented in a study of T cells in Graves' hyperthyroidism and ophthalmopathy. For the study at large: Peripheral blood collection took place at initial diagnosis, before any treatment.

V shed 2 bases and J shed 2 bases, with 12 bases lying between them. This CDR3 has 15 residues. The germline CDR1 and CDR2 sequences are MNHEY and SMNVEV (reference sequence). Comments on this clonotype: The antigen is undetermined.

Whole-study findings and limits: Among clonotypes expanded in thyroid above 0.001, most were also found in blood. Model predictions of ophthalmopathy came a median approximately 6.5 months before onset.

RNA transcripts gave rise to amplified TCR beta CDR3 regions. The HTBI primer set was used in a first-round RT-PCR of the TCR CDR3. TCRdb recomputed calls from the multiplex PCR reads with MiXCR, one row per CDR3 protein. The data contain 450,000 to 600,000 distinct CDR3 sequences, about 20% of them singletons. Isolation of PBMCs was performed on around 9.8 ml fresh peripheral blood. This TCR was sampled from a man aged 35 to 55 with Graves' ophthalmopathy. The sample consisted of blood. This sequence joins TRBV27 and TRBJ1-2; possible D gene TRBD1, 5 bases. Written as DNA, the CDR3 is TGTGCCAGCAGTTTAGGTGGGGGGAGGAACTATGGCTACACCTTC. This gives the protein CASSLGGGRNYGYTF.